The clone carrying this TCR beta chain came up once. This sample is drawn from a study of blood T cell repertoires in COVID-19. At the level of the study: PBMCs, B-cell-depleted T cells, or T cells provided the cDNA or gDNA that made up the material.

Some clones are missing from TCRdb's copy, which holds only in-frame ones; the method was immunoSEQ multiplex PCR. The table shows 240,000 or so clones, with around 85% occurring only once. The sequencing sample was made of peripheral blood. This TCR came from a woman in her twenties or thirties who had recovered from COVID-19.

CDR3 in DNA: TGTGCCAGCAGCCTTGGGACAGGGGCGGGGAACTATGGCTACACCTTC. Protein sequence: CASSLGTGAGNYGYTF. The chain combines TRBV9 with TRBJ1-2, with 10 bases matching TRBD1. V shed 4 bases, J shed 2 bases, and the junction held 8 bases outside the gene matches. The CDR3 sequence is 16 residues long. Germline-derived CDR1 and CDR2 are SGDLS and YYNGEE.